Sequencing of this T cell receptor (beta chain) was carried out in a study of human T cells and chemical hapten exposure. TCRdb re-called the RACE reads through MiXCR, storing one row per CDR3 protein. The table records about 80,000 distinct CDR3 sequences, about 9.4% of them present only once. Time point: patch test 1, 2 weeks after DPC sensitization. Treatment denoted: therapeutic diphenylcyclopropenone sensitization with weekly scalp DPC. The origin of this receptor is a woman aged 45-65 years with alopecia areata. Some clones in this sample may be carry-over from other donors' samples. Sequenced here: whole blood, sampled in connection with sensitization to the hapten diphenylcyclopropenone (DPC).

DNA for the CDR3: TGTGCCAGCAGCTTAGGCCAGGGCAGATCGTACGAGCAGTACTTC. Translation gives CASSLGQGRSYEQYF. This chain joins TRBV11-2 and TRBJ2-7, with D perhaps matching TRBD1 (5 bases). V was pared by 1 base and J by 4 bases, with 14 bases between. The CDR3 is made up of 15 amino acids. Germline CDR1 SGHAT, CDR2 FQNNGV.